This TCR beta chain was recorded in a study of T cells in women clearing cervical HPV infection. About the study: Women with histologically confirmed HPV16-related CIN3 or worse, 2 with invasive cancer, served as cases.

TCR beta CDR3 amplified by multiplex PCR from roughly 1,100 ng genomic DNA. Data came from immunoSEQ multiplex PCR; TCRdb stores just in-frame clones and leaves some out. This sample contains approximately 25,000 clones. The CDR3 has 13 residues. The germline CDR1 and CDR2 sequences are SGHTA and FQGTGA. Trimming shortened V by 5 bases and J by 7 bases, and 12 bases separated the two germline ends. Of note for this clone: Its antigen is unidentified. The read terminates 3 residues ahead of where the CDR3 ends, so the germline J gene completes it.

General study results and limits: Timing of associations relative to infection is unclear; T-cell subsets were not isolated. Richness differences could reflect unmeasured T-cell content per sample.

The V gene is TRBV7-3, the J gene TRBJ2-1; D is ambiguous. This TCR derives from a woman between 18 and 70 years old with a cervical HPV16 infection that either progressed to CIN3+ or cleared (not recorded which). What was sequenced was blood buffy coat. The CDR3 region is CASSPGWRNEQFF. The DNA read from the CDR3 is TGTGCCAGCAGCCCCGGCTGGCGGAATGAG.